These 15 T cell receptor beta chains were sequenced from one sample in a study of CD8 T cells in ankylosing spondylitis. TCRdb processed the 5' RACE reads anew with MiXCR; each CDR3 protein has one entry. The sample consists of about 170,000 distinct CDR3 sequences, about 16% of them appearing once. Input material: blood, either unsorted or a sorted T cell fraction (not recorded which). These receptor sequences come from a male donor with ankylosing spondylitis or in good health (not recorded which).

The sample holds a few counts of this clonotype. The chain has TRBV11-2 and TRBJ2-7, with 12 nucleotides matching TRBD1. This CDR3 has 16 residues. The germline CDR1 and CDR2 sequences are SGHAT and FQNNGV. The V and J ends lost 3 bases and 3 bases, in that order; junction bases with no gene match: 6. DNA for the CDR3: TGTGCCAGCAGCTTCGGGACAGGGGGCCTAGGCTACGAGCAGTACTTC. As protein: CASSFGTGGLGYEQYF.

This clonotype was recorded at least ten times. The CDR3 DNA follows: TGCGCCAGCAGCTTGACAGGGGCCACCGGGGAGCTGTTTTTT. Translated, it gives CASSLTGATGELFF. This chain connects TRBV5-1 to TRBJ2-2; 7 positions match TRBD1. Germline CDR1 and CDR2: SGHRS and YFSETQ. The ends lost 1 base at V and 4 bases at J; junction bases unmatched: 1. The length of the CDR3 is 14 residues.

This clonotype was observed many times. The chain carries TRBV20-1 and TRBJ2-1; no definite D call. CDR3 length: 17 amino acids. The V and J ends lost 0 bases and 2 bases respectively, with 17 bases between them. Germline lookup yields CDR1 DFQATT and CDR2 SNEGSKA (reference sequence). CDR3 region: CSARDPDPTVAYNEQFF. CDR3 nucleotides: TGCAGTGCTAGAGACCCGGACCCTACGGTTGCCTACAATGAGCAGTTCTTC.

The J gene is TRBJ2-2, the V gene TRBV11-2; 10 bases fit TRBD2. The J segment lost 5 bases and the V segment lost 3 bases, leaving 9 bases of the junction unmatched. This CDR3 region has 17 residues. Germline CDR1 reads SGHAT; CDR2 reads FQNNGV. In DNA, the CDR3 is TGTGCCAGCAGCTTTTTAGCGGGAGGCGTTAGGACCGGGGAGCTGTTTTTT. Translated, it gives CASSFLAGGVRTGELFF.

This clonotype was seen a few times. V usage is TRBV10-3 and J usage is TRBJ1-2; no clear D. With 2 bases removed from V and 6 bases from J, the gap between germline ends came to 10 bases. CDR3 length equals 13 residues. Germline V gene data show CDR1 as ENHRY and CDR2 as SYGVKD. CDR3 region: CAISETADDGYTF. The CDR3 nucleotides read TGTGCCATCAGTGAGACAGCAGATGATGGCTACACCTTC.

The chain uses TRBV7-9 and TRBJ2-1; TRBD1 matches 7 bases. V dropped 6 bases and J dropped 1; count of bases not matched to a gene: 3. The CDR3 is made up of 14 amino acids. Looked up from germline, CDR1 is SEHNR and CDR2 is FQNEAQ (reference sequence). The CDR3 reads CASRTGKSYNEQFF. In DNA form, the CDR3 reads TGTGCCAGCAGGACAGGGAAATCCTACAATGAGCAGTTCTTC.

This chain joins TRBV29-1 and TRBJ1-1; D possibly corresponds to TRBD1 (5 bases). CDR3 length equals 12 residues. Germline loops: CDR1 SQVTM, CDR2 ANQGSEA. Trimming removed 3 bases from V and 4 bases from J, with 9 bases in between. This chain's CDR3 is CSVDPGGTEAFF. CDR3 in DNA: TGCAGCGTTGACCCCGGGGGCACTGAAGCTTTCTTT.

The V call is TRBV2, the J call TRBJ2-2, with 10 bases matching TRBD1. CDR3 length equals 16 residues. The V gene end was trimmed by 6 bases and the J gene end by 2 bases; junction bases not matched to a gene: 6. The germline V gene has CDR1 SNHLY and CDR2 FYNNEI. CDR3 protein: CASRPGTGDNTGELFF. The CDR3 DNA reads TGTGCCAGCAGGCCCGGGACAGGGGACAACACCGGGGAGCTGTTTTTT.

This clonotype was picked up a small number of times. The chain uses TRBV5-1 and TRBJ2-2, with 7 bases identical to TRBD1. The J segment lost 5 bases and the V segment lost 4 bases, leaving 5 bases of the junction unmatched. The CDR3 has 14 residues. Germline V gene data show CDR1 as SGHRS and CDR2 as YFSETQ. Here the CDR3 reads CASSGTDRTGELFF. Written as DNA, the CDR3 is TGCGCCAGCAGCGGGACGGACAGGACCGGGGAGCTGTTTTTT.

This clonotype was seen repeatedly, ten times or more. This chain uses TRBV10-3 with TRBJ2-7, with TRBD2 matching over 7 bases. CDR1 ENHRY and CDR2 SYGVKD come from the germline V gene. The CDR3 spans 15 residues. V shed 3 bases, J shed 2 bases, and the junction held 7 bases outside the gene matches. The CDR3 here is CAISDVAGETYEQYF. The CDR3 DNA sequence: TGTGCCATCAGTGACGTTGCGGGAGAGACCTACGAGCAGTACTTC.

This clonotype showed up many times. The rearrangement joins TRBV4-1 to TRBJ2-7; TRBD2 matches at 8 bases. This CDR3 has 15 amino acids. Per germline, CDR1 MGHRA and CDR2 YSYEKL. V shed 5 bases and J 0 bases; nucleotides not matched to a gene: 6. In DNA, the CDR3 is TGCGCCAGCAGCGGGCTAGCGGGTTCCTCCTACGAGCAGTACTTC. As protein: CASSGLAGSSYEQYF.

This clonotype was counted at least ten times. This chain links TRBV10-3 with TRBJ1-2; perhaps TRBD1 as D (6 bases). CDR3 length: 14 residues. The germline CDR1 and CDR2 sequences are ENHRY and SYGVKD. V shed 6 bases and J shed 4 bases, with 15 bases lying between them. The CDR3 here is CAIRDTGSSYGYTF. The CDR3 nucleotides read TGTGCCATCAGGGATACAGGGAGCAGCTATGGCTACACCTTC.

This clonotype was counted at least ten times. V usage is TRBV10-3 and J usage is TRBJ2-3; D is perhaps TRBD2 (6 bases). Germline assignment: CDR1 ENHRY and CDR2 SYGVKD. This CDR3 has 14 residues. Trimming pared 10 bases from V and 1 base from J, leaving 15 bases between. The CDR3: CATSLASRTDTQYF. The CDR3 nucleotides read TGTGCCACCTCGCTAGCGAGCCGCACAGATACGCAGTATTTT.

In this sample, this clonotype turned up many times. The CDR3 is CASSPSGGTDTQYF. The CDR3 DNA sequence: TGTGCCAGCAGCCCGAGCGGAGGCACAGATACGCAGTATTTT. V gene TRBV7-3 combines with J gene TRBJ2-3, with D possibly being TRBD2 (5 bases). The CDR3 totals 14 residues. The germline CDR1 and CDR2 sequences are SGHTA and FQGTGA. V was clipped by 5 bases and J by 1 base, with 10 bases between them.

J is TRBJ1-6 and V is TRBV30, with D possibly TRBD1 on 5 matching bases. From germline, CDR1 is GTSNPN and CDR2 SVGIG (reference sequence). Trimming pared 1 base from V and 5 bases from J, leaving 6 bases between. This CDR3 spans 13 amino acids. The CDR3 nucleotides are TGTGCCTGGAGTGGAGGGGATAATTCACCCCTCCACTTT. Translating it yields CAWSGGDNSPLHF.